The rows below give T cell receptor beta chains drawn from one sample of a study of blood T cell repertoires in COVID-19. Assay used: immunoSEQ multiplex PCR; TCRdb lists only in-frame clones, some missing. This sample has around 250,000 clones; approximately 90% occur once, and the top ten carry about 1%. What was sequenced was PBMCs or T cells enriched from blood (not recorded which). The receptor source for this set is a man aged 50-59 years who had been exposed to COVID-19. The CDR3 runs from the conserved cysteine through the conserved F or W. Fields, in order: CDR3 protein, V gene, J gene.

CDR3aa: CSASSSGRAPDTQYF
v_gene: TRBV20-1
j_gene: TRBJ2-3

CDR3aa: CASRPGGGENQPQHF
v_gene: TRBV28
j_gene: TRBJ1-5

CDR3aa: CASSGQLTNEKLFF
v_gene: TRBV19
j_gene: TRBJ1-4

CDR3aa: CASNGLRLLAKNIQYF
v_gene: TRBV28
j_gene: TRBJ2-4

CDR3aa: CASSLGSYGYTF
v_gene: TRBV7-9
j_gene: TRBJ1-2

CDR3aa: CASTRTGSEDTQYF
v_gene: TRBV11-3
j_gene: TRBJ2-3

CDR3aa: CASSFLRQLSGREKLFF
v_gene: TRBV28
j_gene: TRBJ1-4

CDR3aa: CASSEAVRAFNSPLHF
v_gene: TRBV6-1
j_gene: TRBJ1-6

CDR3aa: CASSLTSGLAHNEQFF
v_gene: TRBV5-1
j_gene: TRBJ2-1

CDR3aa: CASSFLGDTSYEQYF
v_gene: TRBV7-8
j_gene: TRBJ2-7

CDR3aa: CASSPPSRGAYEQYF
v_gene: TRBV18
j_gene: TRBJ2-7

CDR3aa: CASRIRNSPLHF
v_gene: TRBV28
j_gene: TRBJ1-6

CDR3aa: CASSVEGGSGTNEKLFF
v_gene: TRBV9
j_gene: TRBJ1-4

CDR3aa: CASSLGRRDREDTEAFF
v_gene: TRBV7-9
j_gene: TRBJ1-1

CDR3aa: CASSEGTNQPQHF
v_gene: TRBV2
j_gene: TRBJ1-5

CDR3aa: CASSQDEYQPQHF
v_gene: TRBV4-1
j_gene: TRBJ1-5

CDR3aa: CASSRVPFSATNEKLFF
v_gene: TRBV5-1
j_gene: TRBJ1-4

CDR3aa: CASSLYPLGGQGPNSYNSPLHF
v_gene: TRBV27
j_gene: TRBJ1-6

CDR3aa: CASSPDRVNEQYF
v_gene: TRBV18
j_gene: TRBJ2-7

CDR3aa: CASSRSRQGTDTQYF
v_gene: TRBV11-2
j_gene: TRBJ2-3

CDR3aa: CASSLVVWSYEQYF
v_gene: TRBV7-2
j_gene: TRBJ2-7

CDR3aa: CASSAGGRYGYTF
v_gene: TRBV28
j_gene: TRBJ1-2

CDR3aa: CASSFGLVETQYF
v_gene: TRBV7-9
j_gene: TRBJ2-5

CDR3aa: CASSPTGVSGNTIYF
v_gene: TRBV7-6
j_gene: TRBJ1-3

CDR3aa: CASSLARPETDTQYF
v_gene: TRBV5-1
j_gene: TRBJ2-3

CDR3aa: CASSPRPSDGQYF
v_gene: TRBV14
j_gene: TRBJ2-7

CDR3aa: CASSLSLLDGPNEQFF
v_gene: TRBV5-1
j_gene: TRBJ2-1

CDR3aa: CASSDPRGTTGYTF
v_gene: TRBV6-1
j_gene: TRBJ1-2

CDR3aa: CASTLAGSSYNEQFF
v_gene: TRBV6-6
j_gene: TRBJ2-1

CDR3aa: CASSRPGGQDTQYF
v_gene: TRBV5-1
j_gene: TRBJ2-3

CDR3aa: CASSLAGGNEDTQYF
v_gene: TRBV5-4
j_gene: TRBJ2-3

CDR3aa: CASRVQEAGQETQYF
v_gene: TRBV10-3
j_gene: TRBJ2-5

CDR3aa: CAWSDTPGWNIQYF
v_gene: TRBV30
j_gene: TRBJ2-4

CDR3aa: CASSPSRDAEKLFF
v_gene: TRBV11-2
j_gene: TRBJ1-4

CDR3aa: CASSNELNEQFF
v_gene: TRBV5-1
j_gene: TRBJ2-1

CDR3aa: CASSRTSGNYEQYF
v_gene: TRBV9
j_gene: TRBJ2-7

CDR3aa: CASSPIDTEAFF
v_gene: TRBV18
j_gene: TRBJ1-1

CDR3aa: CASSPSGGIYNSPLHF
v_gene: TRBV6-6
j_gene: TRBJ1-6

CDR3aa: CASSLEGALRETQYF
v_gene: TRBV7-9
j_gene: TRBJ2-5

CDR3aa: CASSGTGMNTEAFF
v_gene: TRBV6-2/TRBV6-3
j_gene: TRBJ1-1

CDR3aa: CASSVTGSNQPQHF
v_gene: TRBV19
j_gene: TRBJ1-5

CDR3aa: CASSLSGTANTGELFF
v_gene: TRBV5-6
j_gene: TRBJ2-2

CDR3aa: CASSLNRGPGWKTEAFF
v_gene: TRBV28
j_gene: TRBJ1-1

CDR3aa: CASKSTGLYGYTF
v_gene: TRBV6-5
j_gene: TRBJ1-2

CDR3aa: CASSPRRTEAFF
v_gene: TRBV28
j_gene: TRBJ1-1

CDR3aa: CASSSPLGQGSSYNSPLHF
v_gene: TRBV6-4
j_gene: TRBJ1-6

CDR3aa: CASSSGGSADTQYF
v_gene: TRBV28
j_gene: TRBJ2-3

CDR3aa: CASSSQGGYGYTF
v_gene: TRBV28
j_gene: TRBJ1-2

CDR3aa: CASRGQGASPLHF
v_gene: TRBV25-1
j_gene: TRBJ1-6

CDR3aa: CARKGQGNSNQPQHF
v_gene: TRBV28
j_gene: TRBJ1-5

CDR3aa: CASSLMGAGEKLFF
v_gene: TRBV7-9
j_gene: TRBJ1-4

CDR3aa: CASSPRGVETEAFF
v_gene: TRBV5-8
j_gene: TRBJ1-1